This TCR beta chain appears in the sequencing data of a study of blood T cell repertoires in COVID-19 (dated by TCRdb to 2020 to 2021). About the study as a whole: The collaborator samples originated in the United States, Italy and Spain and spanned the acute and convalescent phases of COVID-19. The dataset comprised deeply sampled blood TCRbeta repertoires from subjects exposed to, actively infected with, or recovered from COVID-19. The material from the prospective study consisted of cDNA or gDNA derived from T cells, B-cell-depleted T cells, or PBMCs. Where available, HLA class I and class II types were obtained from metadata supplied by the sample provider rather than from assay-based typing. The repertoires were made available in a free public database intended to serve as a resource for research on the immune response to SARS-CoV-2. The samples were drawn from the first 160 participants of the ongoing ImmuneRACE study and from 950 to 1,500 subjects provided by 6 global collaborators. Sample metadata almost always included a de-identified subject ID, COVID-19 status, age in years and sex.

Collaborating institutions collected whole blood in K2EDTA tubes following their own protocols. For TCRbeta analysis, collaborator samples were shipped as frozen whole blood, as isolated PBMCs, or as DNA extracted from either sample type. The CDR3 holds 14 amino acids from the cysteine to the phenylalanine. Only the CDR3 portion is preserved as DNA: 42 bases, with reading frame beginning at the first base. V and J are truncated by 1 base and 7 bases respectively, leaving an intervening sequence of 13 bases. The CDR1 and CDR2 encoded by the germline V gene are SGHVS and FQNEAQ. TCRbeta CDR3 regions were amplified from genomic DNA by means of the immunoSEQ Assay, a bias-controlled multiplex PCR. On the study's bioinformatics: Nucleated cell counts per sample were estimated from amplification of reference gene primers within the assay. To quantify the absolute abundance of each unique TCRbeta CDR3 rearrangement, sequence reads were collapsed and filtered. For each sample, productive Simpson clonality was calculated as the square root of Simpson's diversity index across productive rearrangements. Held by TCRdb, this immuneACCESS table contains in-frame sequences only and omits some clones. Under half of the omission traces to an unresolved V gene where checked; the cause of the rest is unknown. V, J and clone size were drawn from that table, and D and trimming were deduced from the DNA. In all, the sample holds approximately 230,000 clones, and 65% to 80% of those were seen once. In total, the top ten clones hold 4% of the sample.

A note on this clone: What this receptor recognizes is not known. The sample holds no much larger clone one base away, and base qualities are not on file. The identical CDR3 is also encoded by other nucleotide sequences in the sample.

Here is what the overall study found, with its caveats: The amount of clinical and demographic metadata varied by source and participant and was provided uncurated.

Recombination connected TRBV7-8 to TRBJ1-2; the D gene assignment is ambiguous. The TCR sequence derives from a middle-aged woman with active or convalescent COVID-19. The sequenced material came from peripheral blood. Here is the DNA: TGTGCCAGCAGCTTAGGGTCGGGAATTGGTGGCTACACCTTC. It encodes CASSLGSGIGGYTF.